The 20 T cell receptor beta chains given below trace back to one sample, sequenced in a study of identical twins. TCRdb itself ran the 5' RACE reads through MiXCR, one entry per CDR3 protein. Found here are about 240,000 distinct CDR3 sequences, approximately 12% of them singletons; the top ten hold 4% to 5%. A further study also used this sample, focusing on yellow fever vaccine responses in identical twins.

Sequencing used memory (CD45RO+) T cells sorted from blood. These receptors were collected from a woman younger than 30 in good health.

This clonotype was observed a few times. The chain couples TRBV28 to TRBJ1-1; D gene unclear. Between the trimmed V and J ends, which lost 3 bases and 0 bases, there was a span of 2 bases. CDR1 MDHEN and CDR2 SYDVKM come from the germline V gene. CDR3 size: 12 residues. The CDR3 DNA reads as TGTGCCAGCAGTTTTATGAACACTGAAGCTTTCTTT. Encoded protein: CASSFMNTEAFF.

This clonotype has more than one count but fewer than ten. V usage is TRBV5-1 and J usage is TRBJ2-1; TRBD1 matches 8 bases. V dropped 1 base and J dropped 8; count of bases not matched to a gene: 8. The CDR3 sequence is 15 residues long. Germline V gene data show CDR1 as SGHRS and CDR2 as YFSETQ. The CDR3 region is CASSLTSDRVHEQFF. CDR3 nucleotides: TGCGCCAGCAGCTTGACATCGGACAGGGTCCATGAGCAGTTCTTC.

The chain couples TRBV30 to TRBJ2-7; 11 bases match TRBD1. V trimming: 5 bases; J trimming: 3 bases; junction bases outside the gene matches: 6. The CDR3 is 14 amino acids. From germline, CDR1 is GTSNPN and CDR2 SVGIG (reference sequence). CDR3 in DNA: TGTGCCTGGGGCAGGACAGGGGGCTTCTACGAGCAGTACTTC. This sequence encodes CAWGRTGGFYEQYF.

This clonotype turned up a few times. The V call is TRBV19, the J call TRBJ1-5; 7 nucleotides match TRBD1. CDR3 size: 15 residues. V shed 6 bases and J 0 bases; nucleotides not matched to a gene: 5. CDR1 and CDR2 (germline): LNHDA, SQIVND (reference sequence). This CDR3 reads CASSAGQASNQPQHF. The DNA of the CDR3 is TGTGCCAGTAGCGCCGGACAGGCTAGCAATCAGCCCCAGCATTTT.

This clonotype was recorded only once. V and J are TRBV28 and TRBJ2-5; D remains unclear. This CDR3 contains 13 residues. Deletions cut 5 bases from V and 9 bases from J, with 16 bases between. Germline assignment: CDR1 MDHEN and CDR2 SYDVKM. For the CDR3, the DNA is TGTGCCAGCAGTCTTGCGGACGTCCGGGCCCAGTACTTC. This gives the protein CASSLADVRAQYF.

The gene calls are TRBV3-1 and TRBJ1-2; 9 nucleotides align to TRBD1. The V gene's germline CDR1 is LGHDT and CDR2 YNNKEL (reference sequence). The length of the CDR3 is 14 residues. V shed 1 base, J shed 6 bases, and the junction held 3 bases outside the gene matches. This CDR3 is CASSQGRTGDGYTF. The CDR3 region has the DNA TGTGCCAGCAGCCAAGGTCGGACAGGGGATGGCTACACCTTC. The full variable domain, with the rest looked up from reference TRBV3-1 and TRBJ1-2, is DTAVSQTPKYLVTQMGNDKSIKCEQNLGHDTMYWYKQDSKKFLKIMFSYNNKELIINETVPNRFSPKSPDKAHLNLHINSLELGDSAVYFCASSQGRTGDGYTFGSGTRLTVV.

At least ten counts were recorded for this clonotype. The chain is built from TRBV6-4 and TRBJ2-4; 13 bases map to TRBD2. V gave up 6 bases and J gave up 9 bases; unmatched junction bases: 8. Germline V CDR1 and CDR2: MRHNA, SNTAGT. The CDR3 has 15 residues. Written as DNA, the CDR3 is TGTGCCAGCAGCCCCACTAGCGGGGGGGCCACCATTCAGTACTTC. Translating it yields CASSPTSGGATIQYF.

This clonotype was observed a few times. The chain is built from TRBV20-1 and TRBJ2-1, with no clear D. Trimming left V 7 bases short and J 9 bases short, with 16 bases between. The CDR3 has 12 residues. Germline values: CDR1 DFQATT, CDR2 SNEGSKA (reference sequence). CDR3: CSVPFPAFEQFF. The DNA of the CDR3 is TGCAGTGTCCCCTTTCCAGCCTTTGAGCAGTTCTTC.

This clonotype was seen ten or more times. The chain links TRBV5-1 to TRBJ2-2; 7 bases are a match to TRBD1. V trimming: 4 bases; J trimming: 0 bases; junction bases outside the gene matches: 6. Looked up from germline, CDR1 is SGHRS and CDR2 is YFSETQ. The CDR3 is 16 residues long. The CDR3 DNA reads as TGCGCCAGCAGCGTAGGGGGCGACCCGAACACCGGGGAGCTGTTTTTT. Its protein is CASSVGGDPNTGELFF.

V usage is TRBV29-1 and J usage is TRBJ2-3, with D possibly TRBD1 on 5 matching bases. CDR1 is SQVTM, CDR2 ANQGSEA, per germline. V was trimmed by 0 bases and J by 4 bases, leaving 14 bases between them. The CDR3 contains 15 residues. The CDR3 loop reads CSVEDQGTTADTQYF. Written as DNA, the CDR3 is TGCAGCGTTGAAGATCAGGGAACTACGGCAGATACGCAGTATTTT.

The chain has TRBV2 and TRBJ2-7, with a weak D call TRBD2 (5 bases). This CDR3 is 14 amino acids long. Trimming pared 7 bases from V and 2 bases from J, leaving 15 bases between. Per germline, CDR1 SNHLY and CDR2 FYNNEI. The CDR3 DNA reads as TGTGCCAGCACCAAAGCGGAACCACCCTACGAGCAGTACTTC. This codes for CASTKAEPPYEQYF.

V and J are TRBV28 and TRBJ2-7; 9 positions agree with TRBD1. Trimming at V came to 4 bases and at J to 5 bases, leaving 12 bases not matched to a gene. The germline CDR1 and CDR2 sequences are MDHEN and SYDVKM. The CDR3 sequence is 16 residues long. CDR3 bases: TGTGCCAGCAGTTCCCTACAGGGGGCGGGGAAGGACGAGCAGTACTTC. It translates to CASSSLQGAGKDEQYF.

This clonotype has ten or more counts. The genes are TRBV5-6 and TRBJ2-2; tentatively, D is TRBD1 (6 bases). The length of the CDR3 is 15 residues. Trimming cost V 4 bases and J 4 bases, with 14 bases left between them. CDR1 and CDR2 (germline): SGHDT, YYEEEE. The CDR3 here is CASSQRTVPTGELFF. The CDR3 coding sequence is TGTGCCAGCAGCCAAAGGACAGTGCCCACCGGGGAGCTGTTTTTT.

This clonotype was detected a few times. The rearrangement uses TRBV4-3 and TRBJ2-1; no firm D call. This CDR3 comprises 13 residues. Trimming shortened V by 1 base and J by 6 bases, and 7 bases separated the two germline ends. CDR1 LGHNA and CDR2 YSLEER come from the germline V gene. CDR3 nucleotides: TGCGCCAGCAGCCAAGGACCCACCAATGAGCAGTTCTTC. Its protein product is CASSQGPTNEQFF.

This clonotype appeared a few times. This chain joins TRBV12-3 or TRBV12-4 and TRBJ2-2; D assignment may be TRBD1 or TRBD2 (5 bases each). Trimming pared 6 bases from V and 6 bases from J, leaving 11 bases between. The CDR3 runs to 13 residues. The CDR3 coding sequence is TGTGCCAGCAGCCGAGGGGTCCCCGGGGAGCTGTTTTTT. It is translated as CASSRGVPGELFF.

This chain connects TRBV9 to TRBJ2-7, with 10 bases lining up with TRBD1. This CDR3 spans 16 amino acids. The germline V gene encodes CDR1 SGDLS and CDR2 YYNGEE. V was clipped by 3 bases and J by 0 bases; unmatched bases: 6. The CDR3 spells CASSARQGASSYEQYF. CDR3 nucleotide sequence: TGTGCCAGCAGCGCCAGACAGGGGGCAAGCTCCTACGAGCAGTACTTC.

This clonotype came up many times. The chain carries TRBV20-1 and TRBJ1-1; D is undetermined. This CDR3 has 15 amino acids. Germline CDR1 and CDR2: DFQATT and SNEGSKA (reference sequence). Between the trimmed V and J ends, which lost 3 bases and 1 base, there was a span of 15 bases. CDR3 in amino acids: CSARRAGLENTEAFF. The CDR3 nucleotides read TGCAGTGCTAGGCGAGCCGGGCTTGAGAACACTGAAGCTTTCTTT.

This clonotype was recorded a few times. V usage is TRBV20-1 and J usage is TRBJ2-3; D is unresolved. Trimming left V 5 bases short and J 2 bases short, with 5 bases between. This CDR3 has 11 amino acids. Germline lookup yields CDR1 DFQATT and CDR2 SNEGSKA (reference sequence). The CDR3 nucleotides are TGCAGTGCTCGTATCACAGATACGCAGTATTTT. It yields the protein CSARITDTQYF.

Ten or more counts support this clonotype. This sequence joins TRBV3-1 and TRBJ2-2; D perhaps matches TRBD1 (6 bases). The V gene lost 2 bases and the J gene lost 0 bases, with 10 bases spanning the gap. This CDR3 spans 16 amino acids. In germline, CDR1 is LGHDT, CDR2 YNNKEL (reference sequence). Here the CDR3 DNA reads TGTGCCAGCAGCCAAAGTCGGACAGCGAACACCGGGGAGCTGTTTTTT. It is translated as CASSQSRTANTGELFF.

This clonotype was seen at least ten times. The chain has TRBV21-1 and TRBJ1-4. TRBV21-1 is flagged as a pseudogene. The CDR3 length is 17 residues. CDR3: CASSKEGRLATNEKLFF. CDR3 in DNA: TGTGCCAGCAGCAAAGAGGGACGGCTTGCAACTAATGAAAAACTGTTTTTT.